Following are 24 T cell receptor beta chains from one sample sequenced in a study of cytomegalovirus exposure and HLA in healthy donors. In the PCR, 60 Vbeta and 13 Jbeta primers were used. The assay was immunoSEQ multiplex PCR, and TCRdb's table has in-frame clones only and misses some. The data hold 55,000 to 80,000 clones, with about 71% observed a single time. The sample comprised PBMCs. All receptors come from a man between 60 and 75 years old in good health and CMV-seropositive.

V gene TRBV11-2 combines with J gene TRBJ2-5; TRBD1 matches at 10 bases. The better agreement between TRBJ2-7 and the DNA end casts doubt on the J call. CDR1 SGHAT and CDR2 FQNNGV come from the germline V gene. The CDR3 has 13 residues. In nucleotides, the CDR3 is TGTGCCAGCAGCTTAGGGACAGGGGGCGAGCAGTACTTC. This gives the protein CASSLGTGGEQYF.

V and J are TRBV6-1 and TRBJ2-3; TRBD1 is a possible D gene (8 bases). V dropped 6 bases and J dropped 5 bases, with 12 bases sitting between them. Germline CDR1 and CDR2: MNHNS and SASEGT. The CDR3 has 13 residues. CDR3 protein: CASRQGGQDTQYF. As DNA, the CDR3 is TGTGCCAGCAGACAGGGGGGGCAAGATACGCAGTATTTT.

The CDR3 protein is CALRGTEAFF. The CDR3 DNA reads as TGTGCTTTAAGGGGGACTGAAGCTTTCTTT. J is TRBJ1-1 and V is TRBV6-1; maybe TRBD1 (6 bases). The CDR3 runs 10 residues. CDR1 is MNHNS, CDR2 SASEGT, per germline.

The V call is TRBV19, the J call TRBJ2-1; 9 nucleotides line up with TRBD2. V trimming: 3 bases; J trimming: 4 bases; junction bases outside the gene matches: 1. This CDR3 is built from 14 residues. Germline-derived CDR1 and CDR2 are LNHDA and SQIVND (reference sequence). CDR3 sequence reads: CASSILAGYNEQFF. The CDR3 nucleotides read TGTGCCAGTAGTATTCTAGCGGGATACAATGAGCAGTTCTTC.

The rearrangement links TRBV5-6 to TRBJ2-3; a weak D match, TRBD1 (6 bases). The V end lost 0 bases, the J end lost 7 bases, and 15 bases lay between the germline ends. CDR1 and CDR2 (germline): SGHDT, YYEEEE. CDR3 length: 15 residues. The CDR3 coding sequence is TGTGCCAGCAGCTTGGACAGAGGGGGTCTCAATACGCAGTATTTT. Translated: CASSLDRGGLNTQYF.

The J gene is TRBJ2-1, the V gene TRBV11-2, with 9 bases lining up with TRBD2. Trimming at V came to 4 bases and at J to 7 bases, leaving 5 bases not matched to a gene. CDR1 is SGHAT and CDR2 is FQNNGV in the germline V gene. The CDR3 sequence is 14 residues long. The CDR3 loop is CASSSLAGVNEQFF. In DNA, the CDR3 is TGTGCCAGCAGCTCTTTAGCGGGAGTTAATGAGCAGTTCTTC.

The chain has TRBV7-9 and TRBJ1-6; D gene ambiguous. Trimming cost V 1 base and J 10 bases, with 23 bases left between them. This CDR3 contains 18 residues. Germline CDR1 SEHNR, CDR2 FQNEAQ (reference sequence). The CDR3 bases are TGTGCCAGCAGCTTAGATAATCGCGGGGTCCTGAAGTGGTCACCCCTCCACTTT. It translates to CASSLDNRGVLKWSPLHF.

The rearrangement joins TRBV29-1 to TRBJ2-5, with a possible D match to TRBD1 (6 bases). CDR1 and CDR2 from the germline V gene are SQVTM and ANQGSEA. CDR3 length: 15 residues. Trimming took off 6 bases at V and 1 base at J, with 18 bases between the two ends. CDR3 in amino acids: CSVYDLNRAQETQYF. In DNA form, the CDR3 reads TGCAGCGTCTACGATCTCAACAGGGCCCAAGAGACCCAGTACTTC.

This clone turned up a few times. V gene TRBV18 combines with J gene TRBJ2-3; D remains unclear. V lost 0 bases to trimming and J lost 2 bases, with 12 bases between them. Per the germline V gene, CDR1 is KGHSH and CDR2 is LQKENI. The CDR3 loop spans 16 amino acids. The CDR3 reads CASSPPLTLLTDTQYF. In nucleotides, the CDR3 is TGTGCCAGCTCACCACCGTTGACTCTACTCACAGATACGCAGTATTTT.

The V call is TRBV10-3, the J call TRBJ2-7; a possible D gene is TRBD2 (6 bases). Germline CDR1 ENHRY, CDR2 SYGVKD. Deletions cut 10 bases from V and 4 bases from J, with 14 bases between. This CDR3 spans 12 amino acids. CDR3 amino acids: CASTEGLYEQYF. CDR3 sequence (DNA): TGTGCCAGCACGGAGGGCCTGTACGAGCAGTACTTC.

The CDR3 spells CASTIQGARVYGYTF. Here the CDR3 DNA reads TGTGCCAGCACCATCCAGGGGGCGCGGGTCTATGGCTACACCTTC. The chain joins TRBV5-6 to TRBJ1-2; 8 bases match TRBD1. Germline CDR1 is SGHDT and CDR2 is YYEEEE. V gave up 6 bases and J gave up 4 bases; unmatched junction bases: 11. CDR3 length equals 15 residues.

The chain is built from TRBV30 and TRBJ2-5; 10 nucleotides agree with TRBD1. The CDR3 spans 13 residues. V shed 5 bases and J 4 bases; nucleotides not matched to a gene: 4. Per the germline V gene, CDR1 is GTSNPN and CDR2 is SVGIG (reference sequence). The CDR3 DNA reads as TGTGCCTGGGGGGACAGGGGAACAGAGACCCAGTACTTC. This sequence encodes CAWGDRGTETQYF. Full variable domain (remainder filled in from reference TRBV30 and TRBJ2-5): SQTIHQWPATLVQPVGSPLSLECTVEGTSNPNLYWYRQAAGRGLQLLFYSVGIGQISSEVPQNLSASRPQDRQFILSSKKLLLSDSGFYLCAWGDRGTETQYFGPGTRLLVL.

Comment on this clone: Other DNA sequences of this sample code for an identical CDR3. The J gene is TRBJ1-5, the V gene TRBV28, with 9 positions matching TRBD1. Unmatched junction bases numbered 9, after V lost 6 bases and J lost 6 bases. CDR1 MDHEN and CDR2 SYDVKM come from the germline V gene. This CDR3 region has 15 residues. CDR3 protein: CASSLGQGFRQPQHF. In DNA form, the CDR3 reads TGTGCCAGCAGCCTCGGACAGGGGTTCCGTCAGCCCCAGCATTTT. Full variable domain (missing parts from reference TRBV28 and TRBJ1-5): DVKVTQSSRYLVKRTGEKVFLECVQDMDHENMFWYRQDPGLGLRLIYFSYDVKMKEKGDIPEGYSVSREKKERFSLILESASTNQTSMYLCASSLGQGFRQPQHFGDGTRLSIL.

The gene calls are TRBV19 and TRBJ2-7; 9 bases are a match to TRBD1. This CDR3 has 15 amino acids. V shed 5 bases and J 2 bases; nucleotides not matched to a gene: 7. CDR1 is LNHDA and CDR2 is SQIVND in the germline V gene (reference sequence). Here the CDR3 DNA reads TGTGCCAGTAGTCCGACCGGGACAGGGACCTACGAGCAGTACTTC. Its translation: CASSPTGTGTYEQYF.

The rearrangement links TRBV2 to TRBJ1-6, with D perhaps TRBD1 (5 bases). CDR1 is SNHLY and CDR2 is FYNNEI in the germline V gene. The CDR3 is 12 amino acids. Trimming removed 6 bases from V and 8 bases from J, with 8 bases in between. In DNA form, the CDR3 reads TGTGCCAGCAGAGACAGCGATTCACCCCTCCACTTT. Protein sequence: CASRDSDSPLHF.

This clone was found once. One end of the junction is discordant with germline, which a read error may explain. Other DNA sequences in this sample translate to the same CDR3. CDR3 in amino acids: CASSSSTDTQYF. CDR3 sequence (DNA): TGTGCCAGCAGCTCAAGCACAGATACGCAATATTTT. This sequence joins TRBV5-8 and TRBJ2-3; D unclear. This CDR3 contains 12 residues. The germline gives CDR1 SGHTS, CDR2 YDEGEE.

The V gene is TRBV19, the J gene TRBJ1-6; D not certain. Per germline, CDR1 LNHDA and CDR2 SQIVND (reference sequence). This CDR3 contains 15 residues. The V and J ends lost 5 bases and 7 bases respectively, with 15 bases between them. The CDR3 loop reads CASSSSNAPNSPLHF. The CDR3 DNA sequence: TGTGCCAGTAGTTCATCGAACGCGCCCAATTCACCCCTCCACTTT.

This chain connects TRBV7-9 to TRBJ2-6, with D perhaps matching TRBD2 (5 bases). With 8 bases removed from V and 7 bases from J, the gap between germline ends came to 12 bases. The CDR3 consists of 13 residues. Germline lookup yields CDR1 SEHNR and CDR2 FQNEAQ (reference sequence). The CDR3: CASGLSGANVLTF. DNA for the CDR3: TGTGCCAGCGGTCTTTCGGGAGCCAACGTCCTGACTTTC.

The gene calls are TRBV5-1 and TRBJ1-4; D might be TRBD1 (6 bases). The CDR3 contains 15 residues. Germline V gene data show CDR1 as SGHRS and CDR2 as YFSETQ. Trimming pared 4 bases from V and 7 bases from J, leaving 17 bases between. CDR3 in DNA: TGCGCCAGCAGCCGGGAACAGGGATTAGGTGAAAAACTGTTTTTT. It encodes CASSREQGLGEKLFF.

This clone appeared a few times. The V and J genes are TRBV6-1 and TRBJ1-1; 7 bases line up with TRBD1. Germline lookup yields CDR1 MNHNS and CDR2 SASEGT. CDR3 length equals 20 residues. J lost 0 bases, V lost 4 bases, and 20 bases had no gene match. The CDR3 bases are TGTGCCAGCAGTGGAAGAGGACAGGACGTCAGCCCCTACATGAACACTGAAGCTTTCTTT. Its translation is CASSGRGQDVSPYMNTEAFF.

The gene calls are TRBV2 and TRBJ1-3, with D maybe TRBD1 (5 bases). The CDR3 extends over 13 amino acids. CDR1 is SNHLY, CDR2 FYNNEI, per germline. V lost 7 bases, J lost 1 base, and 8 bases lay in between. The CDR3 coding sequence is TGTGCCAGCATACAGGTATCTGGAAACACCATATATTTT. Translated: CASIQVSGNTIYF.

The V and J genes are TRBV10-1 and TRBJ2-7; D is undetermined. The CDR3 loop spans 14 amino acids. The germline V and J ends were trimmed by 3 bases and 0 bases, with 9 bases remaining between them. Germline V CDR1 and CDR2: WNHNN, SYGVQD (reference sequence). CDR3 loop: CASSDQHISYEQYF. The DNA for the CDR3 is TGCGCCAGCAGTGATCAACATATCTCCTACGAGCAGTACTTC.

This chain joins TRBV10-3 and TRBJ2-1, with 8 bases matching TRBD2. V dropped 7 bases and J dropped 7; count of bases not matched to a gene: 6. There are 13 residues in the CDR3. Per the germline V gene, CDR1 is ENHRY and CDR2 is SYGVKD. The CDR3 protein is CAIKREGGNEQFF. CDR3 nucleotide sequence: TGTGCCATCAAACGGGAGGGGGGGAATGAGCAGTTCTTC.

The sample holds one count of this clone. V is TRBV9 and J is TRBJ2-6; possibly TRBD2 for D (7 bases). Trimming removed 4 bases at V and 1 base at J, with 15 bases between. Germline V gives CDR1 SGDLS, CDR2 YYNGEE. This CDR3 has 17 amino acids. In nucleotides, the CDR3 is TGTGCCAGCAGCCCTCGAGGGGGGGTTTCTGGGGCCAACGTCCTGACTTTC. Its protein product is CASSPRGGVSGANVLTF.